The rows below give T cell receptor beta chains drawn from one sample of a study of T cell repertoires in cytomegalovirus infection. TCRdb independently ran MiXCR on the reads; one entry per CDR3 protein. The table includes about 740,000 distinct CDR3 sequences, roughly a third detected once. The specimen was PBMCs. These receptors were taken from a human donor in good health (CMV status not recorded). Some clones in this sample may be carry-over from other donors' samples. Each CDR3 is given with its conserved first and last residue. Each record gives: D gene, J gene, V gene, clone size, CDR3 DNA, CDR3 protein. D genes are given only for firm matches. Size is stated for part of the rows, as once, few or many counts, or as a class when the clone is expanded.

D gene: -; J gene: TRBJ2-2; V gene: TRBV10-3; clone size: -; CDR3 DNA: TGTGCCATCAGTCCGGTGACAGGTATCGGGGAGCTGTTTTTT; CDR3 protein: CAISPVTGIGELFF
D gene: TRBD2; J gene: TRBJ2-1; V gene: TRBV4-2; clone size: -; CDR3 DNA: TGTGCCAGCAGCCAAGGAGTAGTAGCGGGACTTAATTCCTACAATGAGCAGTTCTTC; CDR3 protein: CASSQGVVAGLNSYNEQFF
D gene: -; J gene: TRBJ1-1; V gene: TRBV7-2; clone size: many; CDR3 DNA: TGTGCCAGCAGCTTAAGGGGGTCTGGAGAGTATACTGAAGCTTTCTTT; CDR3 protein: CASSLRGSGEYTEAFF
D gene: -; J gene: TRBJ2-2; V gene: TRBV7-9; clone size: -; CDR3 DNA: TGTGCCAGCAGCGGTATGCAGGTGATGAACACCGGGGAGCTGTTTTTT; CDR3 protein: CASSGMQVMNTGELFF
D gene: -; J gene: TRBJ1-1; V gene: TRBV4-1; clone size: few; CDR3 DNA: TGCGCCAGCAGCTCGCAGGGGATCGGCACTGAAGCTTTCTTT; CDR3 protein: CASSSQGIGTEAFF
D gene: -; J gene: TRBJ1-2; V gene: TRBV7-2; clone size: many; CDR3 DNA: TGTGCCAGCAGCTTGTTTCAGGGCCAATTACTGCGAGTGAATGGCTACACCTTC; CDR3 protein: CASSLFQGQLLRVNGYTF
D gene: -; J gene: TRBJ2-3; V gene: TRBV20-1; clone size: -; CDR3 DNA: TGCAGTGCTAGAGATGAAGACAGGTCTAGCACAGATACGCAGTATTTT; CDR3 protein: CSARDEDRSSTDTQYF
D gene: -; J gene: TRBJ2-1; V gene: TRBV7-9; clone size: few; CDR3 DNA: TGTGCCAGCAGCTTAGAAGAGTACAATGAGCAGTTCTTC; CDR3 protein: CASSLEEYNEQFF
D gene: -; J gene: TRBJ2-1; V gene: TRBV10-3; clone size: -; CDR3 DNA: TGTGCCACCCTCCGGGACGGGGACTACAATGAGCAGTTCTTC; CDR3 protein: CATLRDGDYNEQFF
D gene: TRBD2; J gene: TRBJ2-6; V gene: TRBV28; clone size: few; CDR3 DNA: TGTGCCAGCAGTTTCGTTGGACTAGCGGGGGCCTCTGGGGCCAACGTCCTGACTTTC; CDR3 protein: CASSFVGLAGASGANVLTF
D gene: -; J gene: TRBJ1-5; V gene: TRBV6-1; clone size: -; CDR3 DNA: TGTGCCAGCAGTGGAGAAGGGTGGGGCAATCAGCCCCAGCATTTT; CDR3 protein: CASSGEGWGNQPQHF
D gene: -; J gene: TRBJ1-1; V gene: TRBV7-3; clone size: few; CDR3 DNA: TGTGCCAGCAGCTTAGGATCTCCGGGGGCGCGGTTCTCTGAAGCTTTCTTT; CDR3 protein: CASSLGSPGARFSEAFF
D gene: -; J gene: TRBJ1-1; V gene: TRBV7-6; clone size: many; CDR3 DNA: TGTGCCAGCAGCCCCGAGCCACAGGGTAGGACTGAAGCTTTCTTT; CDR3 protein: CASSPEPQGRTEAFF
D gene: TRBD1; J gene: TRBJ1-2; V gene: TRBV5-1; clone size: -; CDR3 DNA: TGCGCCAGCACAGTACCGGGACAGGCAAACTACTATGGCTACACCTTC; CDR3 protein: CASTVPGQANYYGYTF
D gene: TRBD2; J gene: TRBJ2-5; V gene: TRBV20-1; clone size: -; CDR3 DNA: TGCAGTGCTAGAGTGCTAGCGGGGGGAGAGACCCAGTACTTC; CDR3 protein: CSARVLAGGETQYF
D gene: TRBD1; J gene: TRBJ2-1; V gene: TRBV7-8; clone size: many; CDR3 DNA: TGTGCCAGCAGCAGCCTTGCGGGCGGGACAGGGCTCTACAATGAGCAGTTCTTC; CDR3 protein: CASSSLAGGTGLYNEQFF
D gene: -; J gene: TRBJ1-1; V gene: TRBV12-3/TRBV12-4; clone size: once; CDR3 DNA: TGTGCCAGCAGTTTAACTCCCGGGTCTGAATCTTTCTTT; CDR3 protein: CASSLTPGSESFF